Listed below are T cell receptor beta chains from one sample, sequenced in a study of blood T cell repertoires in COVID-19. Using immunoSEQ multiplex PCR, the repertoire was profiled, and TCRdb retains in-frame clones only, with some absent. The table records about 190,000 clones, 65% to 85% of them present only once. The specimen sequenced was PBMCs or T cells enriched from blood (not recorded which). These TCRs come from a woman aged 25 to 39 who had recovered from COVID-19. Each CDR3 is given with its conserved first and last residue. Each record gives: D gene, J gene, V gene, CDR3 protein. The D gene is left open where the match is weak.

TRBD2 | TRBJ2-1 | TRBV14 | CASSPTSGTYNEQFF
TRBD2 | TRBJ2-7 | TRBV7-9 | CASSVTGTSGKARYEQYF
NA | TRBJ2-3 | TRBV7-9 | CATFPTQYF
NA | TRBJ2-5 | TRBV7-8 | CASSQKDSKGTQYF
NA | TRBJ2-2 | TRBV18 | CASSPLQGGNTGELFF
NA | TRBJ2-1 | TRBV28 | CATLESSRVTEQFF
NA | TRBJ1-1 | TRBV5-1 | CASSAPPTGEAFF
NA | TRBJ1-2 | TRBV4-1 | CAGGGGRNYGYTF
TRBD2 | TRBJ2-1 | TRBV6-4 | CASKGLAGGNEQFF
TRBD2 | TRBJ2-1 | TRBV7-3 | CASSFGGRIGSEQFF
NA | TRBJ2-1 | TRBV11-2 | CASSLLTGYKNEQFF
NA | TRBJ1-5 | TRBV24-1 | CATSDPTGGNQPQHF
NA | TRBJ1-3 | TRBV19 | CASSIGGGSLSGNTIYF
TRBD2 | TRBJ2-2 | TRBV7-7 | CASSSYSGGRITGELFF
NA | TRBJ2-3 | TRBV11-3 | CASSFAQRDTQYF
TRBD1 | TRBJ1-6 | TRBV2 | CASSPPGQGGSPLHF
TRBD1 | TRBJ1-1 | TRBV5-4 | CASSLADRESEAFF
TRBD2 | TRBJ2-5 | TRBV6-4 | CASSDSTSGGETQYF
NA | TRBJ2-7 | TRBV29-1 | CSVEDQIGQGYEQYF
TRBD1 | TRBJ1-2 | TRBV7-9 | CASSNPGQGDYGYTF
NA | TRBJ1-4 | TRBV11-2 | CASSPDSTATNEKLFF
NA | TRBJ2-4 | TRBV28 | CASSLSQGLLQYF
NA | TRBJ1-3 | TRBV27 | CASSLGISSGNTIYF
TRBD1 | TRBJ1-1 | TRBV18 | CASSPGQEMNTEAFF
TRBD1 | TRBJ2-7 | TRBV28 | CASSRQGPYEQYF
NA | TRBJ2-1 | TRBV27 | CASSLDSYNEQFF
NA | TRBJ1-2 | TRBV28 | CASRPVDRSNYGYTF
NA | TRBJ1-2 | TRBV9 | CASSPILRVLDGYTF
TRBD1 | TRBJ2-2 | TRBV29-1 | CSVEKTGGGELFF
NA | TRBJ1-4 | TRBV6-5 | CASSYLTGTTNEKLFF
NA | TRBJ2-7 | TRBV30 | CAWRGDWSSYEQYF
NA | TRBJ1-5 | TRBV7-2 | CASSPGWLGGGTNQPQHF
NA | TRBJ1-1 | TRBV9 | CASSEAPGGYSSRTEAFF
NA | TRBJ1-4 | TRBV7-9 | CASSLVSGSGQKLFF
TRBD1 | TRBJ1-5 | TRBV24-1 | CATSDPGTGLDQPQHF
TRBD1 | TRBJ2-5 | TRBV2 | CATETGGEETQYF
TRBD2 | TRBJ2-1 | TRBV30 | CAGIIAGVSYNEQFF
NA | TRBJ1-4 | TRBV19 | CASSSVEGQNNEKLFF
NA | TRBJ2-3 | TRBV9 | CASSVRGGAADTQYF
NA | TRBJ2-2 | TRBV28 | CASSFTVPTGELFF
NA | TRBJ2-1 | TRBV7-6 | CASSSTGPPYNEQFF
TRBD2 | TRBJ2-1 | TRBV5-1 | CASSLWRGVGEQFF
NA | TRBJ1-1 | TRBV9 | CASSVGSGVSGKNTEAFF
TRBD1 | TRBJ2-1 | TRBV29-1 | CSVEGGQYYNEQFF
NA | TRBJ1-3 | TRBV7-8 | CASSSDSSGNTIYF
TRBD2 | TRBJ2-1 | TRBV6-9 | CASGPRGSGRRNEQFF
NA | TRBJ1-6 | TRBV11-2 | CASSLTPRTVRNSPLHF
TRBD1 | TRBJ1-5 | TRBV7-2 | CASSFQGASNQPQHF
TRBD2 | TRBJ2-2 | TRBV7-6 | CASSILAGANTGELFF
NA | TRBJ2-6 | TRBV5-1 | CASSLGSGRYVLTF
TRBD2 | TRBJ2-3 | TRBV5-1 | CASSLSTAGGLTDTQYF
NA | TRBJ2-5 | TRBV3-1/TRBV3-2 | CASSQVAGPWETQYF
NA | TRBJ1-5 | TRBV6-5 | CASSKQGVSTQPQHF
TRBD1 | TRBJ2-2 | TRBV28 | CASTPRRQGVYTGELFF